This entry lists 24 T cell receptor beta chains sequenced from one sample in a study of cytomegalovirus exposure and HLA in healthy donors. Primers for the PCR totalled 60 Vbeta and 13 Jbeta. Clones were read by immunoSEQ multiplex PCR, and TCRdb kept only the in-frame ones, dropping some. Listed are 200,000 to 250,000 clones; roughly 0.89% falls within the top ten. Sample: PBMCs. The source of these receptors is a woman in her 30s in good health and CMV-seropositive.

This chain uses TRBV5-4 with TRBJ2-1; 10 nucleotides agree with TRBD2. Germline V lookup: CDR1 SGHNT, CDR2 YYREEE (reference sequence). The CDR3 covers 16 residues. V was clipped by 4 bases and J by 4 bases; unmatched bases: 8. The CDR3 sequence: CASSGRTSGIYNEQFF. The CDR3 region has the DNA TGTGCCAGCAGCGGTCGTACTAGCGGGATTTACAATGAGCAGTTCTTC. The variable domain in full, with the rest retrieved from reference TRBV5-4 and TRBJ2-1, is ETGVTQSPTHLIKTRGQQVTLRCSSQSGHNTVSWYQQALGQGPQFIFQYYREEENGRGNFPPRFSGLQFPNYSSELNVNALELDDSALYLCASSGRTSGIYNEQFFGPGTRLTVL.

The genes are TRBV19 and TRBJ2-7; D is unclear. The CDR3 runs to 15 residues. Germline V gene data show CDR1 as LNHDA and CDR2 as SQIVND (reference sequence). Trimming took off 3 bases at V and 3 bases at J, with 15 bases between the two ends. CDR3 amino acids: CASSIGASLSYEQYF. The DNA of the CDR3 is TGTGCCAGTAGTATCGGAGCATCTCTAAGCTACGAGCAGTACTTC.

Regarding this clone: Other DNA sequences in the sample encode the same CDR3. The V gene is TRBV7-9, the J gene TRBJ1-4; TRBD1 aligns across 7 bases. This CDR3 comprises 15 residues. V lost 5 bases to trimming and J lost 2 bases; unmatched junction nucleotides: 5. Germline CDR1 reads SEHNR; CDR2 reads FQNEAQ (reference sequence). Here the CDR3 reads CASSTGQATNEKLFF. As DNA, the CDR3 is TGTGCCAGCAGCACAGGACAGGCGACTAATGAAAAACTGTTTTTT.

The chain uses TRBV10-2 and TRBJ2-3, with a possible D match to TRBD1 (6 bases). This CDR3 spans 14 amino acids. Trimming shortened V by 0 bases and J by 2 bases, and 6 bases separated the two germline ends. CDR1 and CDR2 (germline): WSHSY, SAAADI. CDR3 in amino acids: CASSESGATDTQYF. CDR3 coding DNA: TGCGCCAGCAGTGAGTCGGGGGCCACAGATACGCAGTATTTT.

V usage is TRBV6-5 and J usage is TRBJ1-1, with D maybe TRBD1 (6 bases). The CDR3 runs 16 residues. Trimming left V 2 bases short and J 5 bases short, with 18 bases between. The V gene's germline CDR1 is MNHEY and CDR2 SVGAGI. CDR3 sequence (DNA): TGTGCCAGCAGTTACAGTTCGGCGGGGGCTCGGACTGAAGCTTTCTTT. This gives the protein CASSYSSAGARTEAFF.

The chain employs TRBV18 and TRBJ1-3; TRBD1 matches 8 bases. Germline CDR1 is KGHSH and CDR2 is LQKENI. The CDR3 runs 16 residues. Losses at the gene ends were 5 bases for V and 0 bases for J; bases not matched to a gene: 6. The chain's CDR3 is CASSSQGAPSGNTIYF. The DNA for the CDR3 is TGTGCCAGCTCATCCCAGGGGGCCCCCTCTGGAAACACCATATATTTT.

The V call is TRBV27, the J call TRBJ2-2, with a possible D match to TRBD1 (5 bases). Trimming took off 5 bases at V and 7 bases at J, with 8 bases between the two ends. CDR1 and CDR2 (germline): MNHEY, SMNVEV (reference sequence). The CDR3 runs 12 residues. CDR3 residues: CASSPRVGELFF. The DNA for the CDR3 is TGTGCCAGCAGTCCCAGGGTCGGGGAGCTGTTTTTT.

The chain couples TRBV30 to TRBJ1-5; 7 positions match TRBD1. This CDR3 has 15 amino acids. V shed 0 bases and J 2 bases; nucleotides not matched to a gene: 4. Germline V gives CDR1 GTSNPN, CDR2 SVGIG (reference sequence). CDR3 coding DNA: TGTGCCTGGAGTGTACAAGGACAGGGCAATCAGCCCCAGCATTTT. Its protein is CAWSVQGQGNQPQHF.

The chain uses TRBV10-2 and TRBJ2-3; TRBD1 aligns across 8 bases. The CDR3 extends over 15 amino acids. V trimming: 3 bases; J trimming: 1 base; junction bases outside the gene matches: 3. Germline CDR1 and CDR2: WSHSY and SAAADI. Here the CDR3 reads CASSDRGLRTDTQYF. As DNA, the CDR3 is TGCGCCAGCAGTGACAGGGGGCTACGCACAGATACGCAGTATTTT.

The chain couples TRBV27 to TRBJ1-1; the D is unclear. This CDR3 has 14 residues. Germline CDR1 reads MNHEY; CDR2 reads SMNVEV (reference sequence). V gave up 3 bases and J gave up 0 bases, with 8 bases separating them. In DNA, the CDR3 is TGTGCCAGCAGTTTTAACGGTATGAACACTGAAGCTTTCTTT. Encoded protein: CASSFNGMNTEAFF.

The V and J genes are TRBV5-1 and TRBJ2-1; D remains unclear. Deletions cut 0 bases from V and 0 bases from J, with 7 bases between. Per the germline V gene, CDR1 is SGHRS and CDR2 is YFSETQ. This CDR3 is built from 15 residues. As DNA, the CDR3 is TGCGCCAGCAGCTTGGTTCGGAGCTCCTACAATGAGCAGTTCTTC. As protein: CASSLVRSSYNEQFF.

This chain uses TRBV10-1 with TRBJ1-2; D is undetermined. V gave up 5 bases and J gave up 4 bases, with 11 bases separating them. CDR1 and CDR2 (germline): WNHNN, SYGVQD (reference sequence). The CDR3 extends over 13 amino acids. CDR3 DNA sequence: TGCGCCAGCAGTAGGGCGGGATCCTATGGCTACACCTTC. Its translation: CASSRAGSYGYTF.

The V gene is TRBV11-2, the J gene TRBJ2-5, with 15 bases identical to TRBD2. The CDR3 sequence is 17 residues long. From germline, CDR1 is SGHAT and CDR2 FQNNGV. V lost 2 bases to trimming and J lost 2 bases; unmatched junction nucleotides: 3. DNA of the CDR3: TGTGCCAGCAGCTTAATAGGGACTAGCGGGGGGCAAGAGACCCAGTACTTC. It translates to CASSLIGTSGGQETQYF.

Remarks on this clone: The junction departs from the called germline gene at one end, perhaps through a read error. The chain uses TRBV5-4 and TRBJ1-2; the match to TRBD1 covers 8 bases. CDR3 length: 16 amino acids. The germline V gene has CDR1 SGHNT and CDR2 YYREEE (reference sequence). This chain's CDR3 is CASSAGIQGVNDGYTF. The CDR3 nucleotides read TGTGCCAGCAGCGCGGGGATACAGGGGGTTAACGATGGCTACACCTTC.

This rearrangement joins TRBV5-4 to TRBJ1-2; D not certain. V lost 5 bases and J lost 4, with 12 bases in between. The CDR3 has 13 residues. Germline values: CDR1 SGHNT, CDR2 YYREEE (reference sequence). CDR3 in DNA: TGTGCCAGCAGATCCCCCGCGGGCTATGGCTACACCTTC. Translating gives CASRSPAGYGYTF.

The chain links TRBV5-1 to TRBJ1-2; 7 bases line up with TRBD1. V was clipped by 4 bases and J by 6 bases; unmatched bases: 9. Germline assignment: CDR1 SGHRS and CDR2 YFSETQ. CDR3 size: 14 residues. The CDR3 nucleotides are TGCGCCAGCAGCGTCCCGACAGGGCTGGATGGCTACACCTTC. Amino acids: CASSVPTGLDGYTF.

The chain combines TRBV21-1 with TRBJ2-5; the tabulated D call, TRBD2, remains unverified against the DNA. TRBV21-1 is classified as a pseudogene. The CDR3 loop spans 15 amino acids. DNA for the CDR3: TGTGCCAGCAGCAACCGACTAGCGGGACAAGAGACCCAGTACTTC. Amino acid sequence: CASSNRLAGQETQYF.

The chain is built from TRBV5-1 and TRBJ2-1; D is possibly TRBD1 (6 bases). Trimming stripped 2 bases from V and 7 bases from J, with 10 bases between. Looked up from germline, CDR1 is SGHRS and CDR2 is YFSETQ. The CDR3 has 13 residues. CDR3 DNA sequence: TGCGCCAGCAGCTTCCAGGGGCCGAATGAGCAGTTCTTC. Translation: CASSFQGPNEQFF.

The chain employs TRBV11-1 and TRBJ1-6, with 10 bases lining up with TRBD1. Germline-derived CDR1 and CDR2 are SGHAT and FQDESV (reference sequence). The J segment lost 9 bases and the V segment lost 5 bases, leaving 7 bases of the junction unmatched. The length of the CDR3 is 15 residues. CDR3 amino acids: CASSADRGERSPLHF. The CDR3 bases are TGTGCCAGCAGCGCGGACAGGGGGGAGCGTTCACCCCTCCACTTT.

The rearrangement links TRBV2 to TRBJ2-7, with a tentative D call TRBD2 (6 bases). The germline gives CDR1 SNHLY, CDR2 FYNNEI. Deletions cut 6 bases from V and 0 bases from J, with 9 bases between. The CDR3 loop spans 13 amino acids. CDR3 nucleotides: TGTGCCAGCAGGGGACTCCTCTCCTACGAGCAGTACTTC. This encodes CASRGLLSYEQYF. The variable domain in full, completed from reference TRBV2 and TRBJ2-7, reads EPEVTQTPSHQVTQMGQEVILRCVPISNHLYFYWYRQILGQKVEFLVSFYNNEISEKSEIFDDQFSVERPDGSNFTLKIRSTKLEDSAMYFCASRGLLSYEQYFGPGTRLTVT.

The chain uses TRBV19 and TRBJ2-7; 12 positions agree with TRBD2. The CDR3 is made up of 18 amino acids. The V and J ends lost 3 bases and 2 bases, in that order; junction bases with no gene match: 11. CDR1 and CDR2 (germline): LNHDA, SQIVND (reference sequence). This CDR3 is CASSIVSSGRASTYEQYF. DNA of the CDR3: TGTGCCAGTAGTATTGTGTCTAGCGGGAGGGCCTCAACCTACGAGCAGTACTTC.

The chain carries TRBV19 and TRBJ1-5; a possible D gene is TRBD1 (5 bases). This CDR3 contains 13 residues. Germline V gene data show CDR1 as LNHDA and CDR2 as SQIVND (reference sequence). V lost 4 bases and J 4 bases, leaving 8 bases between the germline ends. CDR3: CASSRQGNQPQHF. CDR3 sequence (DNA): TGTGCCAGTAGTAGGCAGGGTAATCAGCCCCAGCATTTT. Based on the CDR3 plus reference TRBV19 and TRBJ1-5, the full variable domain is DGGITQSPKYLFRKEGQNVTLSCEQNLNHDAMYWYRQDPGQGLRLIYYSQIVNDFQKGDIAEGYSVSREKKESFPLTVTSAQKNPTAFYLCASSRQGNQPQHFGDGTRLSIL.

This rearrangement joins TRBV4-2 to TRBJ1-5; TRBD1 agrees at 8 bases. The germline CDR1 and CDR2 sequences are LGHNA and YNFKEQ. The length of the CDR3 is 18 residues. After removal of 2 bases from V and 2 bases from J, the junction contained 11 bases not matched to a gene. CDR3 coding DNA: TGTGCCAGCAGCCAATTCGGCATTGGACAGGGTGGCAATCAGCCCCAGCATTTT. Protein sequence: CASSQFGIGQGGNQPQHF.

This chain uses TRBV19 with TRBJ1-2; TRBD1 matches at 8 bases. This CDR3 is built from 14 residues. With 4 bases clipped from V and 8 bases from J, the junction kept 9 bases outside the gene matches. Germline assignment: CDR1 LNHDA and CDR2 SQIVND (reference sequence). The CDR3 DNA is TGTGCCAGTAGTAACCCCGACAGGGGAAGGGGCTACACCTTC. This encodes CASSNPDRGRGYTF.